The rows below give T cell receptor beta chains drawn from one sample of a study of shared clonotypes between healthy human individuals. Generated by immunoSEQ multiplex PCR, the TCRdb table keeps only in-frame clones and is missing some. The table shows more than 450,000 clones, with 75% to 85% occurring only once. Sequencing input: PBMCs. All receptors come from a woman aged 35 to 49 in good health. Some clones in this sample may be carry-over from other donors' samples. CDR3s include the opening cysteine and the closing phenylalanine or tryptophan.

j_call: TRBJ1-1
v_call: TRBV10-3
cdr3_aa: CAISAGTVNTEAFF

j_call: TRBJ2-7
v_call: TRBV28
cdr3_aa: CASSSPPVAGGSYF

j_call: NA
v_call: TRBV10-2
cdr3_aa: CASSEGSGRSGFYEQYF

j_call: TRBJ2-6
v_call: TRBV19
cdr3_aa: CASSRPTGSSGANVLTF

j_call: TRBJ1-2
v_call: TRBV28
cdr3_aa: CASSELGDRGHCTF

j_call: TRBJ2-3
v_call: TRBV7-9
cdr3_aa: CASSPSGGPTDTQYF

j_call: TRBJ2-7
v_call: TRBV7-3
cdr3_aa: CASSPQGGTAYEQYF

j_call: TRBJ1-3
v_call: TRBV5-1
cdr3_aa: CASSSSGATGNTIYF

j_call: TRBJ2-7
v_call: TRBV9
cdr3_aa: CASSVGGSLSYEQYF

j_call: TRBJ2-3
v_call: TRBV2
cdr3_aa: CASHRDSVDTQYF

j_call: TRBJ1-5
v_call: TRBV12-2
cdr3_aa: CASRPKRSLCNQPQHF

j_call: TRBJ2-1
v_call: TRBV28
cdr3_aa: CASSYDRGIYNEQFF

j_call: TRBJ1-5
v_call: TRBV7-2
cdr3_aa: CASSLDTGTGNQPQHF

j_call: TRBJ1-1
v_call: TRBV27
cdr3_aa: CASSLFGRRNTEAFF

j_call: TRBJ1-3
v_call: TRBV7-9
cdr3_aa: CASIGGNTIYF

j_call: TRBJ1-5
v_call: TRBV6-1
cdr3_aa: CASSGLNAGSNQPQHF

j_call: TRBJ1-2
v_call: TRBV19
cdr3_aa: CASSIDLGIPNYGYTF

j_call: TRBJ2-2
v_call: TRBV5-1
cdr3_aa: CASRVLAGGAGTGELFF

j_call: TRBJ2-2
v_call: TRBV4-3
cdr3_aa: CASSPGTGGAGELFF

j_call: TRBJ2-1
v_call: TRBV10-1
cdr3_aa: CASSESAGRNEQFF

j_call: TRBJ1-5
v_call: TRBV28
cdr3_aa: CASRGPGQGSQPQHF

j_call: TRBJ2-2
v_call: TRBV7-3
cdr3_aa: CASSLFQESGELFF

j_call: TRBJ1-1
v_call: TRBV19
cdr3_aa: CASSIIGAVETEAFF

j_call: TRBJ2-7
v_call: TRBV11-3
cdr3_aa: CASSHGPYEQYF

j_call: TRBJ2-2
v_call: TRBV9
cdr3_aa: CASRRGSNTGELFF

j_call: TRBJ2-1
v_call: TRBV29-1
cdr3_aa: CSAIAGLQGEQFF

j_call: TRBJ1-2
v_call: TRBV21-1
cdr3_aa: CASSKARNNHGGYTF